The rows below give T cell receptor beta chains drawn from one sample of a study of blood T cell repertoires in COVID-19. Only in-frame clones appear in the TCRdb table, and some are missing; sequencing was by immunoSEQ multiplex PCR. The sample carries 200,000 to 250,000 clones, around 85% recorded once. Input material: PBMCs or T cells enriched from blood (not recorded which). Source of these receptors: a woman aged 40 to 55 with acute COVID-19. CDR3s include the opening cysteine and the closing phenylalanine or tryptophan. A D gene is named only where the DNA matches it firmly. Not all rows give a size; the values are once, few, many and, for expanded clones, a class.

NA	TRBD1	TRBV2	TRBJ2-1	CASKLRDRGLAGVNEQFF	TGTGCCAGCAAGCTTCGGGACAGGGGGCTAGCGGGCGTCAATGAGCAGTTCTTC
NA	NA	TRBV18	TRBJ2-5	CASSAEETQYF	TGTGCCAGCTCGGCGGAAGAGACCCAGTACTTC
NA	NA	TRBV5-1	TRBJ2-3	CASSLDLRGLDTQYF	TGCGCCAGCAGCTTGGACCTCCGGGGTTTAGATACGCAGTATTTT
NA	NA	TRBV19	TRBJ1-1	CASIGRGLRLNTEAFF	TGTGCCAGTATTGGGAGGGGCCTCAGGCTGAACACTGAAGCTTTCTTT
NA	TRBD1	TRBV11-2	TRBJ1-1	CASSQQGPNTKAFF	TGTGCCAGCAGCCAACAGGGGCCGAACACTAAAGCTTTCTTT
NA	NA	TRBV11-2	TRBJ2-2	CASSLRATNTGELFF	TGTGCCAGCAGCTTGAGGGCGACGAACACCGGGGAGCTGTTTTTT
once	NA	TRBV20-1	TRBJ2-1	CSASGGLGLASLSSYNEQFF	TGCAGTGCTAGTGGCGGCCTAGGGCTAGCCTCGCTTAGCTCCTACAATGAGCAGTTCTTC
once	NA	TRBV7-9	TRBJ1-5	CASSGGGESNQPQHF	TGCGCCAGCAGCGGGGGGGGTGAAAGCAATCAGCCCCAGCATTTT
NA	NA	TRBV6-5	TRBJ1-1	CASSYDRNTEAFF	TGTGCCAGCAGTTACGACAGGAACACTGAAGCTTTCTTT
NA	TRBD1	TRBV27	TRBJ1-2	CASSPSPGQRGPYGYTF	TGTGCCAGCAGTCCTTCACCGGGACAGAGGGGACCCTATGGCTACACCTTC
NA	TRBD2	TRBV19	TRBJ2-3	CASSPPLAGGDTQYF	TGTGCCAGTAGCCCCCCACTAGCGGGAGGAGATACGCAGTATTTT
NA	NA	TRBV12-5	TRBJ1-2	CASAVSVGGGGYTF	TGTGCTAGTGCCGTTTCGGTAGGGGGTGGAGGCTACACCTTC
NA	NA	TRBV2	TRBJ1-2	CASRQFTLGGYTF	TGTGCCAGCAGACAATTTACCTTGGGCGGCTACACCTTC
NA	TRBD1	TRBV28	TRBJ1-6	CASSYFRQGGNSPLHF	TGTGCCAGCAGTTATTTCCGACAGGGCGGAAATTCACCCCTCCACTTT
NA	NA	TRBV10-1	TRBJ2-1	CASSESEGGFPNEQFF	TGCGCCAGCAGTGAGTCGGAGGGGGGGTTCCCCAATGAGCAGTTCTTC